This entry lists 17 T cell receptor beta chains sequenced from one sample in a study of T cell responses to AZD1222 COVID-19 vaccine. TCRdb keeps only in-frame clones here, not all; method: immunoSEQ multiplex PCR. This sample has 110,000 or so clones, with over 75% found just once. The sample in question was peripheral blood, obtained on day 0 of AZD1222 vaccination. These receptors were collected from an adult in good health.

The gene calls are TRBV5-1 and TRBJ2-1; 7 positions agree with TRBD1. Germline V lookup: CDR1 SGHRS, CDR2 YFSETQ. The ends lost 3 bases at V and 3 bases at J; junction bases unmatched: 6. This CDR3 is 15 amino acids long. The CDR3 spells CASSWSGTDYNEQFF. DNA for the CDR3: TGCGCCAGCAGCTGGTCCGGGACAGACTACAATGAGCAGTTCTTC.

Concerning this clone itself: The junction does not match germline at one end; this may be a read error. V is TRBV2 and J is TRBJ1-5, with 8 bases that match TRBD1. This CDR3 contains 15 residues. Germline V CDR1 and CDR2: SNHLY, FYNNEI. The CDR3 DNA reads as TGTGCCAGCAGGGAAGGACAGGGCTTGAATCAGCCCCAGCATTTT. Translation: CASREGQGLNQPQHF.

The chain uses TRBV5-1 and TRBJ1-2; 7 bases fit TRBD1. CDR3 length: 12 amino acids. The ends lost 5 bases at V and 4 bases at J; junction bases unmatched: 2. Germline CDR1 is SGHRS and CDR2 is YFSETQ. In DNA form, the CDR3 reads TGCGCCAGCAGTTGGGACAGCTATGGCTACACCTTC. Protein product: CASSWDSYGYTF.

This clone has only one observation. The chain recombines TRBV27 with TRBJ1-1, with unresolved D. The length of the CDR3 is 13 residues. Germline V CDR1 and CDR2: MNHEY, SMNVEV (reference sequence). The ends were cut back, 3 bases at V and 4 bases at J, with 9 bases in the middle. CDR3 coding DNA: TGTGCCAGCAGTTTTGGCGCGAGCACTGAAGCTTTCTTT. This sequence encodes CASSFGASTEAFF.

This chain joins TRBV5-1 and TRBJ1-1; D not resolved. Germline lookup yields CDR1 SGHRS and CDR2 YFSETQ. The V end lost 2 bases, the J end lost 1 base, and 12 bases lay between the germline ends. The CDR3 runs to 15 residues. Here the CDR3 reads CASSFVPRQNTEAFF. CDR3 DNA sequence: TGCGCCAGCAGCTTTGTGCCCCGACAGAACACTGAAGCTTTCTTT.

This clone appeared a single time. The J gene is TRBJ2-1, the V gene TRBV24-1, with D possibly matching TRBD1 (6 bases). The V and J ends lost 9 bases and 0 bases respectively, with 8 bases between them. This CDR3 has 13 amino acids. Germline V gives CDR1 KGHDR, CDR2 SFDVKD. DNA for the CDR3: TGTGCCACCGGGGACAACTCCTACAATGAGCAGTTCTTC. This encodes CATGDNSYNEQFF.

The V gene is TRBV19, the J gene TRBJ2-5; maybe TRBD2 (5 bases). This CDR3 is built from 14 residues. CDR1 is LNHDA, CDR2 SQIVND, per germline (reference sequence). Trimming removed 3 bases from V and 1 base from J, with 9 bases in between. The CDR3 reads CASSMGGSQETQYF. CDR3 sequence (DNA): TGTGCCAGTAGTATGGGTGGGAGCCAAGAGACCCAGTACTTC. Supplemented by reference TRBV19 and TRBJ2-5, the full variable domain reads DGGITQSPKYLFRKEGQNVTLSCEQNLNHDAMYWYRQDPGQGLRLIYYSQIVNDFQKGDIAEGYSVSREKKESFPLTVTSAQKNPTAFYLCASSMGGSQETQYFGPGTRLLVL.

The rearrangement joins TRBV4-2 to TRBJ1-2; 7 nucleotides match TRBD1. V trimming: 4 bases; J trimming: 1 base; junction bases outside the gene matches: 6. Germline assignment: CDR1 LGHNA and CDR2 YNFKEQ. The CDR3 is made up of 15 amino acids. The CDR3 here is CASSLRQGDNYGYTF. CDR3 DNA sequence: TGTGCCAGCAGCCTACGACAGGGAGATAACTATGGCTACACCTTC.

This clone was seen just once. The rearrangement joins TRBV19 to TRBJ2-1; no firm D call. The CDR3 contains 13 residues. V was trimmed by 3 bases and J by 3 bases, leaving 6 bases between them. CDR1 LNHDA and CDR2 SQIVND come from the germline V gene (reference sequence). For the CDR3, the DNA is TGTGCCAGTAGTATTGGTAGCTACAATGAGCAGTTCTTC. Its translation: CASSIGSYNEQFF.

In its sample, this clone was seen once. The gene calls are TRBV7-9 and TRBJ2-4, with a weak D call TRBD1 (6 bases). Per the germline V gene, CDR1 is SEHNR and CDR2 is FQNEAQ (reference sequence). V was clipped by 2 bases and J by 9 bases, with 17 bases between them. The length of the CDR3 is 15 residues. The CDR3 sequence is CASSLIRQGMVIQYF. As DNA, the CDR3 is TGTGCCAGCAGCTTAATCAGGCAGGGGATGGTCATTCAGTACTTC.

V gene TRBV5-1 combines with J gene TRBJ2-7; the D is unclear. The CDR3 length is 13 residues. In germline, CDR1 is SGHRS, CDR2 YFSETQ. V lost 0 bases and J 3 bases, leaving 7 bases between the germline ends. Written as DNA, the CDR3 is TGCGCCAGCAGCTTGGTGGGAAACTACGAGCAGTACTTC. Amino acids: CASSLVGNYEQYF.

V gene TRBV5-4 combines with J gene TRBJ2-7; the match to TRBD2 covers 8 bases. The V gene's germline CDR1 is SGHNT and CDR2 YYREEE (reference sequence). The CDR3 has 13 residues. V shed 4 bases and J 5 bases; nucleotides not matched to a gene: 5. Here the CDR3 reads CASSGGLANEQYF. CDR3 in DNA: TGTGCCAGCAGCGGCGGACTAGCCAACGAGCAGTACTTC.

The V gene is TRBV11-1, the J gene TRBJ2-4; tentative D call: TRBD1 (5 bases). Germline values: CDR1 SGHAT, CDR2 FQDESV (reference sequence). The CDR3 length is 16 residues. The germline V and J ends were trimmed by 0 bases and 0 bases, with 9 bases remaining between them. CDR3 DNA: TGTGCCAGCAGCTTAGCGCTCGGACAAGCCAAAAACATTCAGTACTTC. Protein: CASSLALGQAKNIQYF.

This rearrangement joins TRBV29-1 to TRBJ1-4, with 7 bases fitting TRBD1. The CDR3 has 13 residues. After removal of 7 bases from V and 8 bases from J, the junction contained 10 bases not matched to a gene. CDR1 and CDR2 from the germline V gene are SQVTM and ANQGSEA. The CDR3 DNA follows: TGCAGCGCCAACGGACAGGCACCCGAAAAACTGTTTTTT. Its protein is CSANGQAPEKLFF.

DNA of the CDR3: TGTGCCAGCAGTGACAGTGAAGCTTTCTTT. Translation: CASSDSEAFF. The chain joins TRBV2 to TRBJ1-1; no firm D call. Germline V gene lookup returns CDR1 SNHLY and CDR2 FYNNEI. This CDR3 spans 10 amino acids. With 3 bases removed from V and 7 bases from J, the gap between germline ends came to 3 bases.

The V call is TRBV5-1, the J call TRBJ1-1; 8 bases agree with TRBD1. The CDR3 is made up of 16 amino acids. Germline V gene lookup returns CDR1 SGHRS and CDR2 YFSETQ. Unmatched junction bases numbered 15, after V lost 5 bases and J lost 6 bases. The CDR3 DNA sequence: TGCGCCAGCAGTTATGGACAGGGTTCCCTTCGGGCTGAAGCTTTCTTT. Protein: CASSYGQGSLRAEAFF.

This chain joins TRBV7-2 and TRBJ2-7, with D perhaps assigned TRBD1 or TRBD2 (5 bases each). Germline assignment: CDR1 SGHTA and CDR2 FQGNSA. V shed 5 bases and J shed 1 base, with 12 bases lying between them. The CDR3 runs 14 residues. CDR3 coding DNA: TGTGCCAGCAGCCCGGGACCCCTATCCTACGAGCAGTACGTC. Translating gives CASSPGPLSYEQYV.